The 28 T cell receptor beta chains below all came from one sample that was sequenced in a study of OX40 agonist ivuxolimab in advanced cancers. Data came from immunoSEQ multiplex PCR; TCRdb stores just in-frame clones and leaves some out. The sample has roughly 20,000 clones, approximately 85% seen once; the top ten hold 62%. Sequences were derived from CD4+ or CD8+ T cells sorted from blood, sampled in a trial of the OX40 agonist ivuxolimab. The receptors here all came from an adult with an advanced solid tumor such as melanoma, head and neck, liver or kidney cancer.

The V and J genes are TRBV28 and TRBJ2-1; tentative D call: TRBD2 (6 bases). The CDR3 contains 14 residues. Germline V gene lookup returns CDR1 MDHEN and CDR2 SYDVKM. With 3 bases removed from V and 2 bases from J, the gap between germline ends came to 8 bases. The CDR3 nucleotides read TGTGCCAGCAGTTTCCGGGAGACCTACAATGAGCAGTTCTTC. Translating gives CASSFRETYNEQFF.

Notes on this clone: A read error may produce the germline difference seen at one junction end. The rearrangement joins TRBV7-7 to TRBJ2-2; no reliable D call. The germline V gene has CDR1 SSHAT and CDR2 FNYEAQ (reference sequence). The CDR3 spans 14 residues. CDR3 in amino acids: CASSLGANTGELFF. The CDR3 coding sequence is TGTGCTAGCAGCTTAGGCGCGAACACCGGGGAGCTGTTTTTT.

CDR3 in amino acids: CASSPLAGGRSSYEQYF. The CDR3 nucleotides read TGTGCCAGCAGCCCACTAGCGGGAGGGAGGAGCTCCTACGAGCAGTACTTC. The chain carries TRBV4-2 and TRBJ2-7, with TRBD2 matching over 13 bases. This CDR3 has 17 amino acids. CDR1 is LGHNA, CDR2 YNFKEQ, per germline. With 4 bases clipped from V and 0 bases from J, the junction kept 6 bases outside the gene matches.

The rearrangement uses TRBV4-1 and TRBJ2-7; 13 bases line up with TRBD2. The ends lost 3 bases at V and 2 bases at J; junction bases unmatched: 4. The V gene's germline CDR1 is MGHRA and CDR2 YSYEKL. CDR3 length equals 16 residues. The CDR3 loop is CASSHVGTSGAYEQYF. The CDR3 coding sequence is TGCGCCAGCAGCCATGTCGGGACTAGCGGGGCCTACGAGCAGTACTTC.

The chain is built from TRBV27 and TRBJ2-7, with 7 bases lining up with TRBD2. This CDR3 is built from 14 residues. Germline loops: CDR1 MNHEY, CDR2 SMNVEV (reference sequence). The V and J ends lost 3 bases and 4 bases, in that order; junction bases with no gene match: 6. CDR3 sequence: CASSFGTTRYEQYF. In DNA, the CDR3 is TGTGCCAGCAGTTTCGGGACTACCCGATACGAGCAGTACTTC.

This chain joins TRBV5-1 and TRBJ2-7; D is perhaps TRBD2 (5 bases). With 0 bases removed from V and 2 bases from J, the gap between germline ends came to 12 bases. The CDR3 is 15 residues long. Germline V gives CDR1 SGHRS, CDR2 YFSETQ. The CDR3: CASSLDGVSPYEQYF. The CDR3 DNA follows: TGCGCCAGCAGCTTGGACGGGGTCAGCCCCTACGAGCAGTACTTC.

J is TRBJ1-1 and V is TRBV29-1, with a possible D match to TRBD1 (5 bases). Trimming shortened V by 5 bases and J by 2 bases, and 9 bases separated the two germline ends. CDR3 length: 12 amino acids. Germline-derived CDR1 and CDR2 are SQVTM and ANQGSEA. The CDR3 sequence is CSVPGTNTEAFF. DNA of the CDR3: TGCAGCGTTCCCGGGACCAACACTGAAGCTTTCTTT.

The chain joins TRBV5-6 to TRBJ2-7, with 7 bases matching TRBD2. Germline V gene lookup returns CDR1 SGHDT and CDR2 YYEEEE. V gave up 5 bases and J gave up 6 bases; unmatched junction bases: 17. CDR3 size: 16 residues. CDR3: CASSSESGAKPGEQYF. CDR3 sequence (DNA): TGTGCCAGCAGTTCTGAGAGCGGGGCCAAACCGGGCGAGCAGTACTTC.

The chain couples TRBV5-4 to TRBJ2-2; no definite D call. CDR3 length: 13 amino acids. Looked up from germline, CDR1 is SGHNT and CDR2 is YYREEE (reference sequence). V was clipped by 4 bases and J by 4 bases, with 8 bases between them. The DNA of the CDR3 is TGTGCCAGCAGCCCCCCGGGCACCGGGGAGCTGTTTTTT. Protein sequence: CASSPPGTGELFF.

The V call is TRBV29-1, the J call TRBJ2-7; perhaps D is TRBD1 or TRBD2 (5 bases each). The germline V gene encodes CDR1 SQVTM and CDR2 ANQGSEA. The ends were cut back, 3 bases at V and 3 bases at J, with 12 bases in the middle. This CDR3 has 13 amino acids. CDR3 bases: TGCAGCGTTGATTCAGGGACCCTCTACGAGCAGTACTTC. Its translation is CSVDSGTLYEQYF.

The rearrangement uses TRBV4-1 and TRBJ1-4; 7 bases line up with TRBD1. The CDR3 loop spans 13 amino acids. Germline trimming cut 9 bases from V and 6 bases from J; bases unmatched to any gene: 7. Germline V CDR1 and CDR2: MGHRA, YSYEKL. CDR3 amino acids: CASSQGIDEKLFF. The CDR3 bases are TGCGCCAGTTCACAGGGGATTGATGAAAAACTGTTTTTT.

Here the CDR3 reads CASRGSNYGYTF. CDR3 DNA: TGTGCCAGCAGGGGATCCAACTATGGCTACACCTTC. The rearrangement uses TRBV2 and TRBJ1-2; D ambiguous. V was trimmed by 6 bases and J by 2 bases, leaving 7 bases between them. Germline loops: CDR1 SNHLY, CDR2 FYNNEI. This CDR3 contains 12 residues.

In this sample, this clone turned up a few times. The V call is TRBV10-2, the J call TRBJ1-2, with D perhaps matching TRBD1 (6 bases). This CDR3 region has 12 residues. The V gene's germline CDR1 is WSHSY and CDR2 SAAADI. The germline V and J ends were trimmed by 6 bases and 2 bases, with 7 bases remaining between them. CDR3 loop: CASSQGNYGYTF. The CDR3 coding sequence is TGCGCCAGCAGCCAGGGGAACTATGGCTACACCTTC.

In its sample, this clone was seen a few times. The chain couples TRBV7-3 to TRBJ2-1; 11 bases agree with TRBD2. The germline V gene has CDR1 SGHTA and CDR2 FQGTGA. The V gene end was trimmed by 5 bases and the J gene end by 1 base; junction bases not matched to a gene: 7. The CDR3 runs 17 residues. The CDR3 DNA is TGTGCCAGCAGCCAAACTAGCGGGGGAGGGTCCTACAATGAGCAGTTCTTC. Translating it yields CASSQTSGGGSYNEQFF. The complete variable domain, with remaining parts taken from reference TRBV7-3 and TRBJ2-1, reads GAGVSQTPSNKVTEKGKYVELRCDPISGHTALYWYRQSLGQGPEFLIYFQGTGAADDSGLPNDRFFAVRPEGSVSTLKIQRTERGDSAVYLCASSQTSGGGSYNEQFFGPGTRLTVL.

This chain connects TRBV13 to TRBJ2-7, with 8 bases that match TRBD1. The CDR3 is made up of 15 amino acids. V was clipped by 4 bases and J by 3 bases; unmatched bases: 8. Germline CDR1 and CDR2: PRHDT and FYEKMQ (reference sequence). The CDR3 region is CASSWRGTGDYEQYF. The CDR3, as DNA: TGTGCCAGCAGCTGGCGCGGGACAGGTGACTACGAGCAGTACTTC.

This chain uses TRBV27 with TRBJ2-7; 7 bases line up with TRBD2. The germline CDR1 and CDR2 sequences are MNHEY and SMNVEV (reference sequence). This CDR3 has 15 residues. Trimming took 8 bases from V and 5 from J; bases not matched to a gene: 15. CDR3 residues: CASGSGEGLSHEQYF. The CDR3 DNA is TGTGCCAGCGGCTCGGGGGAGGGCCTTTCTCACGAGCAGTACTTC.

For the CDR3, the DNA is TGCGCCAGCAGCTTGGCCCTGGTGACTAGCGGAACCTACGAGCAGTACTTC. This encodes CASSLALVTSGTYEQYF. The gene calls are TRBV5-1 and TRBJ2-7; 9 bases map to TRBD2. J lost 2 bases, V lost 0 bases, and 9 bases had no gene match. The CDR3 extends over 17 amino acids. Germline assignment: CDR1 SGHRS and CDR2 YFSETQ.

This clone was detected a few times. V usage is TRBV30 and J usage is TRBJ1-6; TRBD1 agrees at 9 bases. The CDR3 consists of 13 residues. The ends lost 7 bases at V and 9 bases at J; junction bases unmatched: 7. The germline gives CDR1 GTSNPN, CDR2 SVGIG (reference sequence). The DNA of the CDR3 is TGTGCCTCGGCCGGGACAGGGAGTTCACCCCTCCACTTT. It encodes CASAGTGSSPLHF. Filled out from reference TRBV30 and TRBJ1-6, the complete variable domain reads SQTIHQWPATLVQPVGSPLSLECTVEGTSNPNLYWYRQAAGRGLQLLFYSVGIGQISSEVPQNLSASRPQDRQFILSSKKLLLSDSGFYLCASAGTGSSPLHFGNGTRLTVT.

In DNA, the CDR3 is TGTGCCAGCAGCGAACAGGGCAACTCCTACAATGAGCAGTTCTTC. This translates into CASSEQGNSYNEQFF. The V and J genes are TRBV9 and TRBJ2-1; D perhaps matches TRBD1 (6 bases). The CDR3 contains 15 residues. Germline CDR1 and CDR2: SGDLS and YYNGEE. Trimming shortened V by 3 bases and J by 0 bases, and 10 bases separated the two germline ends.

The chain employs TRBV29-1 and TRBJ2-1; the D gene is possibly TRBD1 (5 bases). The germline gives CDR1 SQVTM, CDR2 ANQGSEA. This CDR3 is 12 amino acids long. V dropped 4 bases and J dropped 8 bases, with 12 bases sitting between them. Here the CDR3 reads CSVVEMGHEQFF. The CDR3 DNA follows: TGCAGCGTTGTGGAGATGGGGCATGAGCAGTTCTTC.

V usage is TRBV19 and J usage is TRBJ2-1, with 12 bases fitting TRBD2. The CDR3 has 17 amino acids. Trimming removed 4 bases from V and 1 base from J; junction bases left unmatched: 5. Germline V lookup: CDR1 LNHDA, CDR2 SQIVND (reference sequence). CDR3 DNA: TGTGCCAGTAGTACCGGGACTAGCGGGCCGTCCTACAATGAGCAGTTCTTC. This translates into CASSTGTSGPSYNEQFF.

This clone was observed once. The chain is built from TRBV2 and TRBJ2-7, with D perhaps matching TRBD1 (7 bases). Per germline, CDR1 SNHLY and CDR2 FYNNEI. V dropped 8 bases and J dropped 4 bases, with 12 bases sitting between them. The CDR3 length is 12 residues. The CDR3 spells CASLSGGYEQYF. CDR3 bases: TGTGCCAGCTTGTCAGGGGGGTACGAGCAGTACTTC.

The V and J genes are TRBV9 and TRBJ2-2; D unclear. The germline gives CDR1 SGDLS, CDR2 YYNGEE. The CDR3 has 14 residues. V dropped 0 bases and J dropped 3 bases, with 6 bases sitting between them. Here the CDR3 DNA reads TGTGCCAGCAGCGTAGGTGGCGACACCGGGGAGCTGTTTTTT. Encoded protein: CASSVGGDTGELFF.

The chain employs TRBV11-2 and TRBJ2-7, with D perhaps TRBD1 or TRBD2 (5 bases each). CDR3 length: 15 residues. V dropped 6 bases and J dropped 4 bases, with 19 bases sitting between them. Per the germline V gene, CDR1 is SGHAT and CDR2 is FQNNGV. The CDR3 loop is CASSSFLEGSYEQYF. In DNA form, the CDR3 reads TGTGCCAGCAGTTCTTTCCTTGAGGGGTCTTACGAGCAGTACTTC.

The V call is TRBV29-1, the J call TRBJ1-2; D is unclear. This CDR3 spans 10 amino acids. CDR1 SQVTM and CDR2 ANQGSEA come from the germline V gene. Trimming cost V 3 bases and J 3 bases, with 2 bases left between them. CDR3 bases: TGCAGCGTTGATGACTATGGCTACACCTTC. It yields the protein CSVDDYGYTF. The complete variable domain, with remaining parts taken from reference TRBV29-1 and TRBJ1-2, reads SAVISQKPSRDICQRGTSLTIQCQVDSQVTMMFWYRQQPGQSLTLIATANQGSEATYESGFVIDKFPISRPNLTFSTLTVSNMSPEDSSIYLCSVDDYGYTFGSGTRLTVV.

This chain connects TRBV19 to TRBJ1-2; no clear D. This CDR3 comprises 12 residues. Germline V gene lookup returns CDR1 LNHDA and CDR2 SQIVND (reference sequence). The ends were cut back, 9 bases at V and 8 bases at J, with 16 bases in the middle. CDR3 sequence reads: CASGRAGEGYTF. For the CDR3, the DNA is TGTGCCAGCGGGCGGGCCGGCGAGGGCTACACCTTC.

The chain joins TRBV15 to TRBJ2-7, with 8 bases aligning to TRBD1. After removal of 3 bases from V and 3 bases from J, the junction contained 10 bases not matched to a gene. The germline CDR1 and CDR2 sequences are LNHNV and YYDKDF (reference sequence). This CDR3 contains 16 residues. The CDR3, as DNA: TGTGCCACCAGCAGGGCCGGACAGGGTAGAAACTACGAGCAGTACTTC. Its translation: CATSRAGQGRNYEQYF. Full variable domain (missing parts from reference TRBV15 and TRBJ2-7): DAMVIQNPRYQVTQFGKPVTLSCSQTLNHNVMYWYQQKSSQAPKLLFHYYDKDFNNEADTPDNFQSRRPNTSFCFLDIRSPGLGDTAMYLCATSRAGQGRNYEQYFGPGTRLTVT.

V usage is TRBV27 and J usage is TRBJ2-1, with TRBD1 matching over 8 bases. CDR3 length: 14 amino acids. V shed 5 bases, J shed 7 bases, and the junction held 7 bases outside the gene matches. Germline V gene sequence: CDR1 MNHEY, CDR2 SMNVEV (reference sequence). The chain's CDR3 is CASSPRTGMNEQFF. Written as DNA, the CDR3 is TGTGCCAGCAGTCCCCGGACAGGGATGAATGAGCAGTTCTTC.